In its sample, the clone carrying this TCR beta chain was seen a few times. Sequencing templates came from extracted RNA that was reverse transcribed into cDNA. Using immunoSEQ multiplex PCR, the repertoire was profiled, and TCRdb retains in-frame clones only, with some absent. The sample carries some 110,000 clones, 58% recorded once. The CDR3 contains 14 residues. The V and J ends lost 0 bases and 4 bases, in that order; junction bases with no gene match: 0. Germline CDR1 is LGHNA and CDR2 is YNFKEQ. The data were obtained in a study of CD8+ T cells in alopecia areata. The treatment was: oral pan-JAK inhibitor, 5-10 mg twice daily. Sorting of CD4+ and CD8+ T cells was performed on PBMCs.

The sample in question was CD8+ T cells sorted from blood, obtained at week 4, from a patient treated with tofacitinib. This TCR was sampled from a human donor with alopecia areata. This sequence joins TRBV4-2 and TRBJ2-3, with 8 bases lining up with TRBD1. CDR3 DNA sequence: TGTGCCAGCAGCCAAGAACAGGGGGCAGATACGCAGTATTTT. Translating it yields CASSQEQGADTQYF.